This record concerns one T cell receptor (beta chain) sequence. A junction boundary mismatches the germline segment, possibly from a read error. Method: immunoSEQ multiplex PCR; TCRdb's copy keeps in-frame clones and lacks some. The table includes some 2.1 million clones, over 85% detected once. Terminally differentiated effector memory CD45RA+ cells were left out of the naive CD8 fraction, which was CD45RO-negative and positively selected for CCR7. These data originate in a study of shared clonotypes between healthy human individuals. This CDR3 region has 15 residues. Germline values: CDR1 MDHEN, CDR2 SYDVKM.

V usage is TRBV28 and J usage is TRBJ2-7; 7 nucleotides line up with TRBD1. The sequenced material came from naive CD8+ T cells sorted from blood. This sequence was found in a man younger than 35 in good health. The CDR3 is CTSSPTGLVGAEQYF. The CDR3 region has the DNA TGTACCAGCAGTCCGACAGGGTTGGTTGGGGCCGAGCAGTACTTC.